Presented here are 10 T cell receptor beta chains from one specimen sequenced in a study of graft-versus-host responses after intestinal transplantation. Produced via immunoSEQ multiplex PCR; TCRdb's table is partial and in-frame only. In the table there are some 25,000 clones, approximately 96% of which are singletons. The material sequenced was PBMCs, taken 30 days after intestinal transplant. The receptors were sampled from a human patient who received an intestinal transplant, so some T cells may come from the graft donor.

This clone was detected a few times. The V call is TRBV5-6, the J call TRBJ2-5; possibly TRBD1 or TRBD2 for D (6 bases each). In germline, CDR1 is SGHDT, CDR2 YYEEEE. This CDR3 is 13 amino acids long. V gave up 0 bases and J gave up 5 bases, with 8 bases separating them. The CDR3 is CASSLGGAETQYF. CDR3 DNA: TGTGCCAGCAGCTTGGGGGGGGCTGAGACCCAGTACTTC.

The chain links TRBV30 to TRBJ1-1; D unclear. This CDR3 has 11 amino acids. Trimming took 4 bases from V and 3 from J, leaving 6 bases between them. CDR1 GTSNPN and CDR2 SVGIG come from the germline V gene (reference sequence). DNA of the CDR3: TGTGCCTGGAACGAGGACACTGAAGCTTTCTTT. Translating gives CAWNEDTEAFF.

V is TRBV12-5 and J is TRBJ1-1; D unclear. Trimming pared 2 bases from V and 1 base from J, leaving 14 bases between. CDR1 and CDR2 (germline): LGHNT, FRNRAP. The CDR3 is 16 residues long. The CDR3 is CASGLRPGGSNTEAFF. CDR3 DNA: TGTGCTAGTGGTTTGCGGCCAGGAGGGTCGAACACTGAAGCTTTCTTT.

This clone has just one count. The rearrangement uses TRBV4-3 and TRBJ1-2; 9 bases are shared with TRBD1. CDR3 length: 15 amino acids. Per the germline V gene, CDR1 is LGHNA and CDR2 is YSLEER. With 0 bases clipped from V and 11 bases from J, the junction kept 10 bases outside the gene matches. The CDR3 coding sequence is TGCGCCAGCAGCCAAGACCGCGACAGGGGGTACCCATACACCTTC. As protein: CASSQDRDRGYPYTF.

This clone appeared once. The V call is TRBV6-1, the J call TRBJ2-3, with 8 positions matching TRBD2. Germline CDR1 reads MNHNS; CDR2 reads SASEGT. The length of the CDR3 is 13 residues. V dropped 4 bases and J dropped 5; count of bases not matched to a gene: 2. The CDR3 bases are TGTGCCAGCAGTGTCCGGGGGGGAGATACGCAGTATTTT. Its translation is CASSVRGGDTQYF.

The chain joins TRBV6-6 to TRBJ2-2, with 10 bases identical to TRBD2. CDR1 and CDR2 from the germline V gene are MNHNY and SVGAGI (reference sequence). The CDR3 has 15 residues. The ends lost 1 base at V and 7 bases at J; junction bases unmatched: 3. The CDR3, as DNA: TGTGCCAGCAGTTACTATACTAGCGGGAACGGGGAGCTGTTTTTT. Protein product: CASSYYTSGNGELFF.

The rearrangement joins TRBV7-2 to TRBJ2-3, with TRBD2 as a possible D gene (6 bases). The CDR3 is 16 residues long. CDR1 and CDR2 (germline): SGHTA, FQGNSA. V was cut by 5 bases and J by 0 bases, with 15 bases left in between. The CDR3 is CASSQWGVLSTDTQYF. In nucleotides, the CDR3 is TGTGCCAGCAGCCAATGGGGGGTTCTAAGCACAGATACGCAGTATTTT.

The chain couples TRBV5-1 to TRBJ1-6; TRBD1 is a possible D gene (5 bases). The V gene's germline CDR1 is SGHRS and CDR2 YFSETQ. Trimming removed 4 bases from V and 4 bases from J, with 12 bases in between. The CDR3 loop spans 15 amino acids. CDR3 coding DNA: TGCGCCAGCAGCATTCGGGGGGGTTATAATTCACCCCTCCACTTT. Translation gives CASSIRGGYNSPLHF.

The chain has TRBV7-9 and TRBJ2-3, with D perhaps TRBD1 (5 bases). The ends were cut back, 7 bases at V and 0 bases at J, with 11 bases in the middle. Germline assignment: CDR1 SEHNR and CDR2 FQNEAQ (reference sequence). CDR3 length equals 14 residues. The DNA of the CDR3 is TGTGCCAGCATAGGGGCATGGAGCACAGATACGCAGTATTTT. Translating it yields CASIGAWSTDTQYF.

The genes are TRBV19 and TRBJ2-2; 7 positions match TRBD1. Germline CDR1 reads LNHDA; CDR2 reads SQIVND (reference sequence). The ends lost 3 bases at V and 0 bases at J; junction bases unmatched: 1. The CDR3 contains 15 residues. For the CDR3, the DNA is TGTGCCAGTAGTATGGGGACAGCGAACACCGGGGAGCTGTTTTTT. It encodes CASSMGTANTGELFF.